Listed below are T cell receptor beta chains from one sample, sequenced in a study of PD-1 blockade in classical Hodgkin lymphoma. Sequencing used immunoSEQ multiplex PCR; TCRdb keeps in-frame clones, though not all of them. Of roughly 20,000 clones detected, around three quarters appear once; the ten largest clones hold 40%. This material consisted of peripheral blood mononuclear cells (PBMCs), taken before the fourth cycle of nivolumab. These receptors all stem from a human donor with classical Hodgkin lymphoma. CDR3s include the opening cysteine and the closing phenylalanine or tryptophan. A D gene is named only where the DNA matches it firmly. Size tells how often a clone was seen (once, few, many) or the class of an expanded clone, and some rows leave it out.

CASATGRSLQETQYF | TGTGCCAGCGCAACGGGACGAAGCCTTCAAGAGACCCAGTACTTC | TRBV27 | few | - | TRBJ2-5
CASSVGQEETQYF | TGTGCCAGCAGTGTCGGACAGGAAGAGACCCAGTACTTC | TRBV2 | - | TRBD1 | TRBJ2-5
CASSPRGLVIVAGELFF | TGTGCCAGCAGCCCAAGAGGCCTAGTTATTGTGGCCGGGGAGCTGTTTTTT | TRBV7-2 | - | - | TRBJ2-2
CASSGGRGDTQYF | TGTGCCAGCAGCGGGGGCAGGGGTGATACGCAGTATTTT | TRBV11-3 | - | - | TRBJ2-3
CASSPTSGGAGTQYF | TGTGCCAGTAGTCCGACTAGCGGGGGGGCAGGTACGCAGTATTTT | TRBV19 | once | TRBD2 | TRBJ2-3
CASISKPRSSLHF | TGTGCCAGCATAAGCAAGCCCCGATCCTCCCTCCACTTT | TRBV6-1 | - | - | TRBJ1-6
CASSVVSGAEAFF | TGTGCCAGCAGCGTAGTGTCTGGCGCTGAAGCTTTCTTT | TRBV9 | - | - | TRBJ1-1
CSVPRQGGYGYTF | TGCAGCGTCCCCAGACAGGGTGGCTATGGCTACACCTTC | TRBV29-1 | - | TRBD1 | TRBJ1-2
CASSRPLGNREETQYF | TGTGCCAGCAGTCGTCCCTTAGGGAACAGGGAGGAGACCCAGTACTTC | TRBV2 | - | - | TRBJ2-5
CATSREVTGWTF | TGTGCCACCAGCAGAGAGGTGACAGGATGGACCTTC | TRBV15 | once | - | TRBJ1-2
CASSYLGRGTEAFF | TGTGCCAGCAGTTACTTAGGGCGGGGCACTGAAGCTTTCTTT | TRBV6-5 | once | - | TRBJ1-1
CASSRGPRGEQYF | TGTGCCAGCAGTCGGGGACCGCGAGGGGAGCAGTACTTC | TRBV6-5 | - | - | TRBJ2-7
CASSLTVVDTDTQYF | TGTGCCAGCAGCTTGACAGTTGTTGACACAGATACGCAGTATTTT | TRBV11-3 | - | - | TRBJ2-3
CASSSINEQFF | TGTGCCAGCAGCTCTATCAATGAGCAGTTCTTC | TRBV6-5 | - | - | TRBJ2-1
CAITGTEGSPLHF | TGTGCCATTACCGGGACAGAGGGTTCACCCCTCCACTTT | TRBV10-3 | - | TRBD1 | TRBJ1-6
CASSRGRGEGEQYF | TGTGCCAGCAGCCGAGGGCGGGGGGAAGGGGAGCAGTACTTC | TRBV4-2 | once | TRBD2 | TRBJ2-7
CASSHIRTGGEQPQHF | TGTGCCAGCAGCCATATAAGGACAGGGGGCGAACAGCCCCAGCATTTT | TRBV7-9 | - | TRBD1 | TRBJ1-5
CASSWITSSGANVLTF | TGTGCCAGCAGCTGGATAACGAGCTCTGGGGCCAACGTCCTGACTTTC | TRBV11-3 | - | - | TRBJ2-6
CASSFLPSTDTQYF | TGTGCCAGCAGCTTCCTCCCCAGCACAGATACGCAGTATTTT | TRBV11-2 | - | - | TRBJ2-3
CAWSVPGLETQYF | TGTGCCTGGAGTGTACCCGGGTTAGAGACCCAGTACTTC | TRBV30 | - | - | TRBJ2-5
CASTPYYDSQETQYF | TGTGCCAGCACCCCTTACTACGACAGCCAAGAGACCCAGTACTTC | TRBV27 | few | - | TRBJ2-5
CSVRTETINEQYF | TGCAGCGTGCGGACCGAAACCATTAATGAGCAGTACTTC | TRBV29-1 | - | - | TRBJ2-7
CASSLVGPTEAFF | TGTGCCAGCAGCTTAGTGGGGCCCACTGAAGCTTTCTTT | TRBV7-2 | - | - | TRBJ1-1
CASSLSISTDTQYF | TGTGCCAGCAGCTTAAGCATCTCCACAGATACGCAGTATTTT | TRBV7-3 | - | - | TRBJ2-3
CASSPGTGVREQFF | TGTGCCAGCAGCCCCGGGACAGGGGTACGTGAGCAGTTCTTC | TRBV5-6 | few | TRBD1 | TRBJ2-1
CASSSGTSLTDTQYF | TGTGCCAGCAGTTCCGGGACTAGCCTCACAGATACGCAGTATTTT | TRBV11-3 | - | TRBD2 | TRBJ2-3